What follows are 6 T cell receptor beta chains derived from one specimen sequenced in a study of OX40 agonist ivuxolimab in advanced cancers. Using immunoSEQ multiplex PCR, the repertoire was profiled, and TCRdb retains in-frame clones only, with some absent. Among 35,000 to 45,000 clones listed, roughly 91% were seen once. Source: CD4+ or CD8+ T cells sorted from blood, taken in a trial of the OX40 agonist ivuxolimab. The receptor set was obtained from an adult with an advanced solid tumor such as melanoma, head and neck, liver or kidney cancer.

As DNA, the CDR3 is TGTGCCAGCAGCTTAACAGGGGAGGCGATGAGGGACACAGATACGCAGTATTTT. Translated: CASSLTGEAMRDTDTQYF. The V call is TRBV7-3, the J call TRBJ2-3, with D maybe TRBD2 (6 bases). CDR3 size: 18 residues. Trimming cost V 0 bases and J 2 bases, with 18 bases left between them. Germline V gives CDR1 SGHTA, CDR2 FQGTGA.

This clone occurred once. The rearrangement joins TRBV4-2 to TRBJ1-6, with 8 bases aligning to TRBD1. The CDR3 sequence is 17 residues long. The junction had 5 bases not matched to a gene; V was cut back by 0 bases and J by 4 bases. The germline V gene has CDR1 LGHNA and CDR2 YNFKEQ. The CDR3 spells CASSQDGQGAYNSPLHF. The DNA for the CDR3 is TGTGCCAGCAGCCAAGACGGACAGGGCGCATATAATTCACCCCTCCACTTT.

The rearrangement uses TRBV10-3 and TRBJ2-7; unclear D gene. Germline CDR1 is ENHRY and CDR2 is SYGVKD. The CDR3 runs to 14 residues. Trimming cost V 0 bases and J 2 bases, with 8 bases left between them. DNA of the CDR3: TGTGCCATCAGTGAGTCCGGGCGTCCCTACGAGCAGTACTTC. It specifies CAISESGRPYEQYF.

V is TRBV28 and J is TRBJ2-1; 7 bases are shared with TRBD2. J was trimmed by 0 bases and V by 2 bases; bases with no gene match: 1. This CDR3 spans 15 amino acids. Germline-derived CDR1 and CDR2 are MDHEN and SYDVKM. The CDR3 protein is CASSLQRGSYNEQFF. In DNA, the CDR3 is TGTGCCAGCAGTTTACAGCGGGGCTCCTACAATGAGCAGTTCTTC.

This CDR3 is CASSPGHPGDTEAFF. CDR3 bases: TGTGCCAGTAGCCCCGGACATCCGGGGGACACTGAAGCTTTCTTT. This chain links TRBV19 with TRBJ1-1; TRBD1 is a possible D gene (5 bases). Trimming cost V 6 bases and J 3 bases, with 17 bases left between them. Looked up from germline, CDR1 is LNHDA and CDR2 is SQIVND (reference sequence). This CDR3 contains 15 residues.

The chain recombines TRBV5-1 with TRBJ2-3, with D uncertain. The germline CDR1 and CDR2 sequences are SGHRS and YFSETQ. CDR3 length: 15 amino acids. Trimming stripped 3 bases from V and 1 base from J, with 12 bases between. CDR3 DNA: TGCGCCAGCAGCTCCGTCGGTCTGCGCACAGATACGCAGTATTTT. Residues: CASSSVGLRTDTQYF.